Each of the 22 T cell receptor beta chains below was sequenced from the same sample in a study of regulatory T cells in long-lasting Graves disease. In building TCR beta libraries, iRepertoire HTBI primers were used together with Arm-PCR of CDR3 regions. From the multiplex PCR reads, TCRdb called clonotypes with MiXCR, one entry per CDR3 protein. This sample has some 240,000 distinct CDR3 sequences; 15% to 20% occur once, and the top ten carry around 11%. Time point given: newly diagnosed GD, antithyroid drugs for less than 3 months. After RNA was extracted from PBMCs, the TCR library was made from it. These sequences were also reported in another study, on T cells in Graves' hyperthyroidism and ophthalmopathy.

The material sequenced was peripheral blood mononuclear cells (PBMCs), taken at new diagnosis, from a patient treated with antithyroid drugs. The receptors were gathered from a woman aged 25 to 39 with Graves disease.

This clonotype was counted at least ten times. CDR3 residues: CASSQDPGGNGYTF. The CDR3 DNA reads as TGTGCCAGCAGCCAAGATCCGGGGGGGAACGGCTACACCTTC. The chain employs TRBV3-1 and TRBJ1-2; D perhaps matches TRBD1 (5 bases). Trimming left V 0 bases short and J 8 bases short, with 13 bases between. Per the germline V gene, CDR1 is LGHDT and CDR2 is YNNKEL (reference sequence). This CDR3 contains 14 residues.

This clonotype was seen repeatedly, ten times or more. The CDR3 is CASSIEVGGTNQPQHF. The CDR3 DNA reads TGTGCCAGTAGTATAGAGGTGGGGGGCACCAATCAGCCCCAGCATTTT. This rearrangement joins TRBV19 to TRBJ1-5; possibly TRBD1 for D (6 bases). The V end lost 0 bases, the J end lost 3 bases, and 12 bases lay between the germline ends. The germline V gene encodes CDR1 LNHDA and CDR2 SQIVND (reference sequence). This CDR3 region has 16 residues. Combining the CDR3 with reference TRBV19 and TRBJ1-5 gives the whole variable domain DGGITQSPKYLFRKEGQNVTLSCEQNLNHDAMYWYRQDPGQGLRLIYYSQIVNDFQKGDIAEGYSVSREKKESFPLTVTSAQKNPTAFYLCASSIEVGGTNQPQHFGDGTRLSIL.

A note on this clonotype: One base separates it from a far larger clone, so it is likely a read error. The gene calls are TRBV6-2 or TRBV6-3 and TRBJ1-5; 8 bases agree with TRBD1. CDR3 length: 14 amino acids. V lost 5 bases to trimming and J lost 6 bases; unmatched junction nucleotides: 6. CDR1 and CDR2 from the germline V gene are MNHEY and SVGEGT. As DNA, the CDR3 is TGTGCCAGCAGTACAGGGGGGTACAGTCAGCCCCAGCATTTT. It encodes CASSTGGYSQPQHF.

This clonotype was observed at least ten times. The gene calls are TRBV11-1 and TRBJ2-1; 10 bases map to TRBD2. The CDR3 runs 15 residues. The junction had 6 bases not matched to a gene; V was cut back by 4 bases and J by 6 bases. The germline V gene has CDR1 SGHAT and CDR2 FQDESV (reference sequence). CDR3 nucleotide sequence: TGTGCCAGCAGCTGGCTAGCGGGAGCGGTCAATGAGCAGTTCTTC. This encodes CASSWLAGAVNEQFF.

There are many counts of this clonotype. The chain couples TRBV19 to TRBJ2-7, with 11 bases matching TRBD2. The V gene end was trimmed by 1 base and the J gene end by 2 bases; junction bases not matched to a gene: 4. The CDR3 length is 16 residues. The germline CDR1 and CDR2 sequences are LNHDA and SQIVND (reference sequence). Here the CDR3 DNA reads TGTGCCAGTAGTATAGGACTAGCGGGACCCACCTACGAGCAGTACTTC. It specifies CASSIGLAGPTYEQYF.

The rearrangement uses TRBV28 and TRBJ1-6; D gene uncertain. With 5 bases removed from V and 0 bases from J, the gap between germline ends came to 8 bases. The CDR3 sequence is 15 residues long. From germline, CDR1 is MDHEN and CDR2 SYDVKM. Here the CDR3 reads CASSPQSSYNSPLHF. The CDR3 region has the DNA TGTGCCAGCAGTCCTCAGAGCTCCTATAATTCACCCCTCCACTTT.

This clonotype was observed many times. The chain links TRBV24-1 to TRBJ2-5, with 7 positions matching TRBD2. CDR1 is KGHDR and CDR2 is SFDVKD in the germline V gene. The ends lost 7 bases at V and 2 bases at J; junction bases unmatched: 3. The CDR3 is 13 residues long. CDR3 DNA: TGTGCCACCAGGGGGGGGAATCAAGAGACCCAGTACTTC. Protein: CATRGGNQETQYF.

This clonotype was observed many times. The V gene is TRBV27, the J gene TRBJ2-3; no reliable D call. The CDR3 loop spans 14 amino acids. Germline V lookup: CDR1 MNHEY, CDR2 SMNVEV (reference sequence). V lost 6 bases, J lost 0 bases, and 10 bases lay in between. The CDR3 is CASSPLDSTDTQYF. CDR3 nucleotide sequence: TGTGCCAGCAGCCCCCTGGACAGCACAGATACGCAGTATTTT.

In DNA form, the CDR3 reads TGTGCCTGGAGTGTACGGCAGGGGGACCCCTACGAGCAGTACTTC. This codes for CAWSVRQGDPYEQYF. The chain has TRBV30 and TRBJ2-7; 7 positions match TRBD1. The CDR3 runs 15 residues. J was trimmed by 2 bases and V by 0 bases; bases with no gene match: 7. Germline CDR1 is GTSNPN and CDR2 is SVGIG (reference sequence).

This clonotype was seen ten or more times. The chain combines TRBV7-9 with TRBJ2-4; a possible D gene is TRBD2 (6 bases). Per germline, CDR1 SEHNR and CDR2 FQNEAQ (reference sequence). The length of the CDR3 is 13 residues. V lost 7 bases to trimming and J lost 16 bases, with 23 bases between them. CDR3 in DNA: TGTGCCAGCACCGTTCCCGCGGGGAGACGGCTCTACTTC. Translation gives CASTVPAGRRLYF.

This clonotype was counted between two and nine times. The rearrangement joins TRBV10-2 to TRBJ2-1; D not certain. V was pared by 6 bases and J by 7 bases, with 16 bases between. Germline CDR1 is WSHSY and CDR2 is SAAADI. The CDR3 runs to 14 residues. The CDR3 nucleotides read TGCGCCAGCAGAATCGCCCCCCCCGGGAATGAGCAGTTCTTC. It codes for CASRIAPPGNEQFF.

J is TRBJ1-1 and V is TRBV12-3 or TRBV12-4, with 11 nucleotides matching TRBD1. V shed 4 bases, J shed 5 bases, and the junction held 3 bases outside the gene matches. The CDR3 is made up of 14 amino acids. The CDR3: CASSSGQGATEAFF. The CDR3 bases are TGTGCCAGCAGTTCTGGACAGGGGGCAACTGAAGCTTTCTTT.

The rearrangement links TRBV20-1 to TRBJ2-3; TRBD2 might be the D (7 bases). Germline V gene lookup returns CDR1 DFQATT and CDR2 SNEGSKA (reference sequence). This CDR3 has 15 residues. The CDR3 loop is CSHTWGGGFTDTQYF. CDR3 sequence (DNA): TGCAGCCACACTTGGGGGGGGGGCTTCACAGATACGCAGTATTTT.

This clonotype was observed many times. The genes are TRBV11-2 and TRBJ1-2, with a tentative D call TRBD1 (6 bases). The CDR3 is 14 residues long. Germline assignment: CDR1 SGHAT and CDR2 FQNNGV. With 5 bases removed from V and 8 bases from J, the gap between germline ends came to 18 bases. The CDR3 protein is CASSEPTGFGGYTF. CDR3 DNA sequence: TGTGCCAGCAGCGAGCCCACAGGGTTCGGCGGCTACACCTTC.

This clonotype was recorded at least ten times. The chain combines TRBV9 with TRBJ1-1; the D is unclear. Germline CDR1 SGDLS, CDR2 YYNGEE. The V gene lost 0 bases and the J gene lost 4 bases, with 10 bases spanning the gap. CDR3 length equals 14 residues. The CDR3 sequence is CASSVEAASTEAFF. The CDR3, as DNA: TGTGCCAGCAGCGTAGAGGCCGCCAGCACTGAAGCTTTCTTT. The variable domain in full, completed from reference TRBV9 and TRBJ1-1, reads DSGVTQTPKHLITATGQRVTLRCSPRSGDLSVYWYQQSLDQGLQFLIQYYNGEERAKGNILERFSAQQFPDLHSELNLSSLELGDSALYFCASSVEAASTEAFFGQGTRLTVV.

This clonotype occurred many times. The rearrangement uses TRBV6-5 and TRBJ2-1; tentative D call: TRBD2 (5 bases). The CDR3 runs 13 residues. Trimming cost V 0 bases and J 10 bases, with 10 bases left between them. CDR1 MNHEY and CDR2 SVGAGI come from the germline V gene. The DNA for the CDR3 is TGTGCCAGCAGTTACTCGAAGGAGCGGGAGCAGTTCTTC. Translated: CASSYSKEREQFF.

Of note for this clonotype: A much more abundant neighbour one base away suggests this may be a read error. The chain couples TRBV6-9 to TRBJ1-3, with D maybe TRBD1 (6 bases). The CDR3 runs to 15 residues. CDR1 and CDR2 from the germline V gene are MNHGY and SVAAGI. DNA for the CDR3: TGTGCCAGCAGTTACGGGACAAGCTCTGGAAGCACCATATATTTT. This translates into CASSYGTSSGSTIYF.

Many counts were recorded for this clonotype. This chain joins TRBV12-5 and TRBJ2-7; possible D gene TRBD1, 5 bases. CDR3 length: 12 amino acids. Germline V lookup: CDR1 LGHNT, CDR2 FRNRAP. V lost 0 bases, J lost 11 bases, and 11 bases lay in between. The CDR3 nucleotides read TGTGCTAGTGGTTTGGTACGGGCAGGGAAGTACTTC. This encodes CASGLVRAGKYF.

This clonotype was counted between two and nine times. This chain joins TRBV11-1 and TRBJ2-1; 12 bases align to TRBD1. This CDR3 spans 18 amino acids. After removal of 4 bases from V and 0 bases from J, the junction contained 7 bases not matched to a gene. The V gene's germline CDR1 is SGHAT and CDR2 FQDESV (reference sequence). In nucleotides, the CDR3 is TGTGCCAGCAGCTCGGGACAGGGGGCGAGGAACTCCTACAATGAGCAGTTCTTC. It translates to CASSSGQGARNSYNEQFF.

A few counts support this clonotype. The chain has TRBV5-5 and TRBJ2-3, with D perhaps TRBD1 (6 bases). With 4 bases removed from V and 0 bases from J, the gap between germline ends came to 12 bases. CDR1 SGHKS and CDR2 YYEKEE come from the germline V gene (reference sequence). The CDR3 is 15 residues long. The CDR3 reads CASSPSTGSTDTQYF. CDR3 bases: TGTGCCAGCAGCCCCTCAACAGGGAGCACAGATACGCAGTATTTT.

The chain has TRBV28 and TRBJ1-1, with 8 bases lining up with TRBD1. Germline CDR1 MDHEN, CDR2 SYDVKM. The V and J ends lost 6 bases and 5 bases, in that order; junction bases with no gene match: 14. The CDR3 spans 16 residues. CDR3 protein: CASRIRTGIRKTEAFF. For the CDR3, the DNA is TGTGCCAGCAGAATTCGGACAGGGATACGGAAAACTGAAGCTTTCTTT.

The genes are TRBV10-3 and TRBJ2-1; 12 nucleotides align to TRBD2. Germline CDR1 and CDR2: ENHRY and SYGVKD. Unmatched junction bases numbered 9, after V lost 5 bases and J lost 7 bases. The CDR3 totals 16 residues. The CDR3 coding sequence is TGTGCCATCAGTTGGCAGACTAGCGGGAGTGGGAATGAGCAGTTCTTC. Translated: CAISWQTSGSGNEQFF.